Following are 24 T cell receptor beta chains from one sample sequenced in a study of blood T cell repertoires in COVID-19. TCRdb's table, derived via immunoSEQ multiplex PCR, lists solely in-frame clones and lacks some. The sample holds roughly 350,000 clones, more than 75% seen once. Input material: peripheral blood. Source of these receptors: a woman between 25 and 40 years old with COVID-19, enrolled during active disease.

V gene TRBV5-5 combines with J gene TRBJ2-5; weak D call: TRBD1 (6 bases). The ends were cut back, 4 bases at V and 5 bases at J, with 21 bases in the middle. CDR1 is SGHKS and CDR2 is YYEKEE in the germline V gene (reference sequence). The CDR3 length is 16 residues. For the CDR3, the DNA is TGTGCCAGCAGCGCCAACAGGGTTGGTGTTGTGGAGACCCAGTACTTC. It encodes CASSANRVGVVETQYF.

The CDR3 DNA follows: TGTGCCAGTAGTACGCCAGGGATTTGGTCCGATGGCTACACCTTC. It specifies CASSTPGIWSDGYTF. The chain has TRBV19 and TRBJ1-2; D might be TRBD1 (5 bases). Trimming cost V 4 bases and J 6 bases, with 18 bases left between them. The CDR3 sequence is 15 residues long. Germline V CDR1 and CDR2: LNHDA, SQIVND (reference sequence).

The J gene is TRBJ2-5, the V gene TRBV28; TRBD2 is a possible D gene (5 bases). Germline CDR1 is MDHEN and CDR2 is SYDVKM. Trimming left V 6 bases short and J 5 bases short, with 16 bases between. This CDR3 has 14 amino acids. The DNA of the CDR3 is TGTGCCAGCAGGTCACGAGGGAATGGGGAGACCCAGTACTTC. Its protein product is CASRSRGNGETQYF.

Remarks on this clone: This sample also contains other DNA sequences that code for the same CDR3. The chain couples TRBV20-1 to TRBJ2-3; the D is unclear. Between the trimmed V and J ends, which lost 2 bases and 5 bases, there was a span of 5 bases. This CDR3 has 11 residues. Looked up from germline, CDR1 is DFQATT and CDR2 is SNEGSKA (reference sequence). The CDR3 DNA reads TGCAGTGCTAGATCGGGAGATACGCAGTATTTT. Translating it yields CSARSGDTQYF.

This chain's CDR3 is CASGTYSGFSYNEQFF. Here the CDR3 DNA reads TGTGCTAGTGGTACCTATAGCGGCTTCTCCTACAATGAGCAGTTCTTC. The chain uses TRBV12-5 and TRBJ2-1; D is possibly TRBD2 (6 bases). The V end was cut by 5 bases, the J end by 0 bases, with 14 bases between. CDR3 size: 16 residues. Germline lookup yields CDR1 LGHNT and CDR2 FRNRAP.

The chain couples TRBV6-4 to TRBJ2-2; a possible D gene is TRBD2 (6 bases). Between the trimmed V and J ends, which lost 7 bases and 4 bases, there was a span of 13 bases. CDR3 length: 14 residues. The germline CDR1 and CDR2 sequences are MRHNA and SNTAGT. CDR3 region: CASMPEGGTGELFF. CDR3 DNA sequence: TGTGCCAGCATGCCGGAGGGCGGCACCGGGGAGCTGTTTTTT.

The genes are TRBV14 and TRBJ2-3; tentatively, D is TRBD2 (6 bases). Trimming took off 0 bases at V and 2 bases at J, with 9 bases between the two ends. The CDR3 totals 15 residues. The germline V gene encodes CDR1 SGHDN and CDR2 FVKESK. The CDR3 sequence: CASSQDAGITDTQYF. CDR3 nucleotides: TGTGCCAGCAGCCAAGACGCGGGGATCACAGATACGCAGTATTTT.

The CDR3 DNA reads as TGTGCCAGTAGTCCTCCGGGTCGAAAAGAGACCCAGTACTTC. Residues: CASSPPGRKETQYF. The rearrangement uses TRBV19 and TRBJ2-5; D is uncertain. Germline-derived CDR1 and CDR2 are LNHDA and SQIVND (reference sequence). The length of the CDR3 is 14 residues. V lost 5 bases to trimming and J lost 3 bases, with 13 bases between them.

The chain is built from TRBV10-1 and TRBJ2-3, with D possibly matching TRBD1 (6 bases). The V and J ends lost 4 bases and 6 bases respectively, with 17 bases between them. Germline V CDR1 and CDR2: WNHNN, SYGVQD (reference sequence). This CDR3 has 15 residues. The CDR3 loop is CASSAARGNMDTQYF. The DNA of the CDR3 is TGCGCCAGCAGTGCGGCCAGGGGAAACATGGATACGCAGTATTTT.

CDR3 sequence (DNA): TGTGCCAGCAGCCCCTCGGGGGTGGAGACCCAGTACTTC. Its protein product is CASSPSGVETQYF. The chain couples TRBV7-9 to TRBJ2-5, with D possibly TRBD2 on 6 matching bases. CDR3 length equals 13 residues. Germline V gene lookup returns CDR1 SEHNR and CDR2 FQNEAQ (reference sequence). V was cut by 5 bases and J by 5 bases, with 12 bases left in between.

The rearrangement uses TRBV5-4 and TRBJ2-5; 9 bases fit TRBD1. CDR1 SGHNT and CDR2 YYREEE come from the germline V gene (reference sequence). V lost 4 bases and J lost 7; bases outside the gene matches: 5. CDR3 length: 13 residues. CDR3 sequence: CASSLQGAGTQYF. CDR3 in DNA: TGTGCCAGCAGCCTACAGGGGGCGGGGACCCAGTACTTC.

The chain couples TRBV6-2 or TRBV6-3 to TRBJ2-1; D gene unclear. CDR1 is MNHEY and CDR2 is SVGEGT in the germline V gene. The CDR3 contains 11 residues. V was clipped by 6 bases and J by 6 bases, with 6 bases between them. For the CDR3, the DNA is TGTGCCAGCAGCCGGCTCAATGAGCAGTTCTTC. It specifies CASSRLNEQFF.

This clone has just a few counts. J is TRBJ1-6 and V is TRBV27; D is perhaps TRBD1 (5 bases). The ends were cut back, 9 bases at V and 3 bases at J, with 12 bases in the middle. CDR3 length: 14 amino acids. Germline loops: CDR1 MNHEY, CDR2 SMNVEV (reference sequence). CDR3: CASRTPHYNSPLHF. The DNA for the CDR3 is TGTGCCAGTAGGACACCCCACTATAATTCACCCCTCCACTTT.

The J gene is TRBJ1-1, the V gene TRBV7-2, with 7 bases that match TRBD1. Trimming cost V 4 bases and J 5 bases; bases outside gene matches: 10. The CDR3 extends over 15 amino acids. Germline assignment: CDR1 SGHTA and CDR2 FQGNSA. The CDR3 region is CASSSFGQARTEAFF. The CDR3 coding sequence is TGTGCCAGCAGCTCATTTGGACAGGCTAGGACTGAAGCTTTCTTT.

V usage is TRBV24-1 and J usage is TRBJ1-1, with TRBD1 matching over 10 bases. This CDR3 spans 16 amino acids. Germline V CDR1 and CDR2: KGHDR, SFDVKD. Trimming removed 3 bases from V and 3 bases from J; junction bases left unmatched: 6. The CDR3 sequence: CATSDGTGADDTEAFF. In DNA form, the CDR3 reads TGTGCCACCAGTGATGGGACAGGGGCCGACGACACTGAAGCTTTCTTT.

There are a few counts of this clone. V usage is TRBV3-1 (or the pseudogene TRBV3-2) and J usage is TRBJ1-5; D is unresolved. Germline lookup yields CDR1 LGHDT and CDR2 YNNKEL (reference sequence). V was clipped by 4 bases and J by 6 bases, with 10 bases between them. The CDR3 is 13 residues long. The CDR3 sequence is CASSPDSVQPQHF. The CDR3 DNA reads as TGTGCCAGCAGCCCTGATTCAGTTCAGCCCCAGCATTTT.

The chain couples TRBV2 to TRBJ1-2; TRBD1 matches 8 bases. V lost 1 base, J lost 7 bases, and 8 bases stayed unmatched. CDR1 and CDR2 (germline): SNHLY, FYNNEI. This CDR3 region has 15 residues. The CDR3 spells CASSEVWGQEGGYTF. In nucleotides, the CDR3 is TGTGCCAGCAGTGAAGTTTGGGGACAGGAGGGTGGCTACACCTTC.

The chain is built from TRBV19 and TRBJ1-1; tentative D call: TRBD1 (6 bases). The CDR3 has 14 amino acids. Germline lookup yields CDR1 LNHDA and CDR2 SQIVND (reference sequence). Trimming pared 3 bases from V and 4 bases from J, leaving 12 bases between. The CDR3 loop reads CASSIYYRATEAFF. Here the CDR3 DNA reads TGTGCCAGTAGTATTTATTACAGGGCCACTGAAGCTTTCTTT.

CDR3 region: CASSPPSSYNEQFF. The CDR3 coding sequence is TGTGCCAGCAGCCCCCCCAGCTCCTACAATGAGCAGTTCTTC. The chain couples TRBV28 to TRBJ2-1, with D hard to call. The CDR3 totals 14 residues. V lost 6 bases, J lost 0 bases, and 9 bases lay in between. The V gene's germline CDR1 is MDHEN and CDR2 SYDVKM. Looking up the rest from reference TRBV28 and TRBJ2-1 gives the full variable domain: DVKVTQSSRYLVKRTGEKVFLECVQDMDHENMFWYRQDPGLGLRLIYFSYDVKMKEKGDIPEGYSVSREKKERFSLILESASTNQTSMYLCASSPPSSYNEQFFGPGTRLTVL.

The chain links TRBV4-3 to TRBJ1-4; no definite D call. The germline V and J ends were trimmed by 0 bases and 4 bases, with 9 bases remaining between them. Germline V gives CDR1 LGHNA, CDR2 YSLEER. The CDR3 is made up of 15 amino acids. CDR3 amino acids: CASSQESQLNEKLFF. CDR3 in DNA: TGCGCCAGCAGCCAAGAATCACAGCTTAATGAAAAACTGTTTTTT.

This rearrangement joins TRBV19 to TRBJ2-5; 8 bases align to TRBD2. The trim removed 5 bases at V and 5 bases at J, leaving 10 bases unmatched. In germline, CDR1 is LNHDA, CDR2 SQIVND (reference sequence). The length of the CDR3 is 15 residues. CDR3 sequence (DNA): TGTGCCAGTAGTTCACTAAGCGGGAGAGTGGAGACCCAGTACTTC. Amino acids: CASSSLSGRVETQYF.

The chain recombines TRBV19 with TRBJ2-1; TRBD1 is a possible D gene (6 bases). The CDR3 totals 14 residues. Germline V gene sequence: CDR1 LNHDA, CDR2 SQIVND (reference sequence). With 6 bases removed from V and 6 bases from J, the gap between germline ends came to 15 bases. The CDR3 nucleotides read TGTGCCAGTAGCCTTTCCCAACAGGGCAATGAGCAGTTCTTC. Translation gives CASSLSQQGNEQFF.

In its sample, this clone was seen once. V usage is TRBV5-1 and J usage is TRBJ2-3; 10 nucleotides match TRBD2. The CDR3 is 15 amino acids. The V gene's germline CDR1 is SGHRS and CDR2 YFSETQ. J gave up 6 bases and V 7 bases, and 11 bases lay outside the gene matches. CDR3 nucleotides: TGCGCCAGCGCAGGAGCGGGAGGGGGTCTGGATACGCAGTATTTT. As protein: CASAGAGGGLDTQYF.

J is TRBJ2-7 and V is TRBV18; possibly TRBD1 for D (5 bases). From germline, CDR1 is KGHSH and CDR2 LQKENI. V gave up 3 bases and J gave up 2 bases, with 11 bases separating them. This CDR3 comprises 14 residues. CDR3 in DNA: TGTGCCAGCTCACCCGACAGCCCCCCCTACGAGCAGTACTTC. It codes for CASSPDSPPYEQYF.